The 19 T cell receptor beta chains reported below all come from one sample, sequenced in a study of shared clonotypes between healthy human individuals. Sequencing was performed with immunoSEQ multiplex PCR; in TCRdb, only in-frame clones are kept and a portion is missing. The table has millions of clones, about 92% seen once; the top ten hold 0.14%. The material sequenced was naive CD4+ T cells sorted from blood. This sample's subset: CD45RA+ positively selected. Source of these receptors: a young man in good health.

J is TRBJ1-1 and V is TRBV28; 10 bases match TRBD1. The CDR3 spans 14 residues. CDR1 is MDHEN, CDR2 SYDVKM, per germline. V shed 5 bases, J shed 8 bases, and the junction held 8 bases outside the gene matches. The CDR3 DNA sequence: TGTGCCAGCAGTCATGGGACAGGGGCTTCAGAAGCTTTCTTT. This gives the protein CASSHGTGASEAFF.

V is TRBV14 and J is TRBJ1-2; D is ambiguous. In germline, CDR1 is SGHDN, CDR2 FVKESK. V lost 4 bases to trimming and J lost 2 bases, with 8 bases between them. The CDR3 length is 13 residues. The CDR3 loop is CASSPGWNYGYTF. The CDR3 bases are TGTGCCAGCAGCCCCGGATGGAACTATGGCTACACCTTC.

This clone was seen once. The CDR3 coding sequence is TGTGCCAGCAGCTCTCGCCAGACTAGCGGGGGGCCAGATACGCAGTATTTT. This gives the protein CASSSRQTSGGPDTQYF. The chain carries TRBV7-2 and TRBJ2-3; 13 bases match TRBD2. Germline V gene lookup returns CDR1 SGHTA and CDR2 FQGNSA. The V gene end was trimmed by 4 bases and the J gene end by 4 bases; junction bases not matched to a gene: 8. CDR3 length: 17 residues.

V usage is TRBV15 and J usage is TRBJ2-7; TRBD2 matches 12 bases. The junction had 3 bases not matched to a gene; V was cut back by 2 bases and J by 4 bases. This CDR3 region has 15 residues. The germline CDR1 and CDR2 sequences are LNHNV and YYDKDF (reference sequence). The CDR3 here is CATSRLTSGRYEQYF. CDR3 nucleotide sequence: TGTGCCACCAGCAGACTGACTAGCGGGAGATACGAGCAGTACTTC.

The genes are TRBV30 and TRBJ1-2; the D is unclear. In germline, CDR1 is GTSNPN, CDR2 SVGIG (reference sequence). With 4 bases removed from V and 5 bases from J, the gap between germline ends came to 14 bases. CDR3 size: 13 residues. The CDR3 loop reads CAWNQEGYYGYTF. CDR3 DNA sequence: TGTGCCTGGAACCAGGAAGGTTATTATGGCTACACCTTC.

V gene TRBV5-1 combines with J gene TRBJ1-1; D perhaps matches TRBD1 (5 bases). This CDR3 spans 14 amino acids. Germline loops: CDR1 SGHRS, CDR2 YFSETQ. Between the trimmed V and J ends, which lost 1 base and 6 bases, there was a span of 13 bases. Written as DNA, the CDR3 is TGCGCCAGCAGCTTGTTCAGTCAGGGAGCTGAAGCTTTCTTT. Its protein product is CASSLFSQGAEAFF. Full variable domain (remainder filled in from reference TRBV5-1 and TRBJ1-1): KAGVTQTPRYLIKTRGQQVTLSCSPISGHRSVSWYQQTPGQGLQFLFEYFSETQRNKGNFPGRFSGRQFSNSRSEMNVSTLELGDSALYLCASSLFSQGAEAFFGQGTRLTVV.

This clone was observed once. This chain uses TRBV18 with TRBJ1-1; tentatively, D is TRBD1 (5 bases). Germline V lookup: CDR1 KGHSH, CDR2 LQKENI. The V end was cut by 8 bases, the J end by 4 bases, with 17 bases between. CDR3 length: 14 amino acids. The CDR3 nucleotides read TGTGCCAGCCAAGAGCAGGGATGGGCCACTGAAGCTTTCTTT. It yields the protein CASQEQGWATEAFF.

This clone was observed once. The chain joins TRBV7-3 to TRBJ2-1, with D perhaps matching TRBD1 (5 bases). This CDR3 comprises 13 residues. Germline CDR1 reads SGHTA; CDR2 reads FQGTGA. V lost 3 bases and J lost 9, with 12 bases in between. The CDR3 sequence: CASSFGGRGEQFF. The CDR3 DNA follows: TGTGCCAGCAGCTTTGGTGGAAGGGGTGAGCAGTTCTTC.

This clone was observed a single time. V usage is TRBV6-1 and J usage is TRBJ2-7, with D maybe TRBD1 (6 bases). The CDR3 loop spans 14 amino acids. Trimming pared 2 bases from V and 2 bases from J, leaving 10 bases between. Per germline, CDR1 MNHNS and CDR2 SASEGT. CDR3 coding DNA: TGTGCCAGCAGTGAAAATACAGGGACCTACGAGCAGTACTTC. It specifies CASSENTGTYEQYF.

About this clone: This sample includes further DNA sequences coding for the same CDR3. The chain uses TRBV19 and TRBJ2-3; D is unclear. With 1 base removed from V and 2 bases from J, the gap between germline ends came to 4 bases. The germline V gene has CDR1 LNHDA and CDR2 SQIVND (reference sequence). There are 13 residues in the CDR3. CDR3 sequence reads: CASSIGYTDTQYF. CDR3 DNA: TGTGCCAGTAGTATAGGTTACACAGATACGCAGTATTTT. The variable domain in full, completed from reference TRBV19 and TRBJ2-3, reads DGGITQSPKYLFRKEGQNVTLSCEQNLNHDAMYWYRQDPGQGLRLIYYSQIVNDFQKGDIAEGYSVSREKKESFPLTVTSAQKNPTAFYLCASSIGYTDTQYFGPGTRLTVL.

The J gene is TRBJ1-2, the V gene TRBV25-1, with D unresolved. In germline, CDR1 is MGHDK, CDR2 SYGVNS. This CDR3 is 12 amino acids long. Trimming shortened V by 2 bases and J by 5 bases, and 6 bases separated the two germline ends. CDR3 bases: TGTGCCAGCAGTGAAACGTTTTATGGCTACACCTTC. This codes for CASSETFYGYTF.

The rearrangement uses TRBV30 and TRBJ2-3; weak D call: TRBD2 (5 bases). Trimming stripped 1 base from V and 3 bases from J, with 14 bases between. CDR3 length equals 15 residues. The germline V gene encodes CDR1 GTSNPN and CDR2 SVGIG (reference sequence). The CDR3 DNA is TGTGCCTGGAGTGGGAGAGGGAGTTGGACAGATACGCAGTATTTT. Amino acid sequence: CAWSGRGSWTDTQYF.

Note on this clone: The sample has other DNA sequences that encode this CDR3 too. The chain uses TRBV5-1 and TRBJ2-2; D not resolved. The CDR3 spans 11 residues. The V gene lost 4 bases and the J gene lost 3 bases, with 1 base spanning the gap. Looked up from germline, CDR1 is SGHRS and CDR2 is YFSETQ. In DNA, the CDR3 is TGCGCCAGCAGCGACACCGGGGAGCTGTTTTTT. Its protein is CASSDTGELFF.

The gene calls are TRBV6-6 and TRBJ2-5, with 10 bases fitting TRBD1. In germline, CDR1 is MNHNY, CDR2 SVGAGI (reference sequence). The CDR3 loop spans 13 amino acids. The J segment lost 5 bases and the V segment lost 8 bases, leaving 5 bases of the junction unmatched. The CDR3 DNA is TGTGCCAGCGGGGACAGGGGACGCGAGACCCAGTACTTC. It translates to CASGDRGRETQYF.

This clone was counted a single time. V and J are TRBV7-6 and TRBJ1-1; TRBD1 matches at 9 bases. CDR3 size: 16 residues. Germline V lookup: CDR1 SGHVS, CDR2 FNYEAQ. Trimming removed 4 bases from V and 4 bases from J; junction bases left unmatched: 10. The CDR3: CASSSTGGKGITEAFF. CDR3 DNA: TGTGCCAGCAGCTCGACAGGGGGAAAAGGAATCACTGAAGCTTTCTTT.

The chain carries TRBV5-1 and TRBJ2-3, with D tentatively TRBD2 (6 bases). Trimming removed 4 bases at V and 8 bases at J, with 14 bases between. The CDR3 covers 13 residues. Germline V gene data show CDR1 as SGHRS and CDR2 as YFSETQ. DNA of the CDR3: TGCGCCAGCAGCAGTGGGGGGACTTCTACGCAGTATTTT. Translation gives CASSSGGTSTQYF.

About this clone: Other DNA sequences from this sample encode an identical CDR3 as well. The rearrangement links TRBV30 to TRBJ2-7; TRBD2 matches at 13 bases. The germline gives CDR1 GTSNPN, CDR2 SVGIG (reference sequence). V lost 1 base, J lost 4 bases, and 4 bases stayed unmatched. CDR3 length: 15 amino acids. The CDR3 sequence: CAWSAGTSGAYEQYF. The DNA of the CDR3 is TGTGCCTGGAGTGCTGGGACTAGCGGGGCGTACGAGCAGTACTTC.

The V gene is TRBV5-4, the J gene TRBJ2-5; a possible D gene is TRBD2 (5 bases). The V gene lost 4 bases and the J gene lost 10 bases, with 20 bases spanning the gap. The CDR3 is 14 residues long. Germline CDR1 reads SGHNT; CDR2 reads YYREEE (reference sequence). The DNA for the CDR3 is TGTGCCAGCAGCACTCTAGCTCCCACTTCGAGCCAGTACTTC. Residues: CASSTLAPTSSQYF.

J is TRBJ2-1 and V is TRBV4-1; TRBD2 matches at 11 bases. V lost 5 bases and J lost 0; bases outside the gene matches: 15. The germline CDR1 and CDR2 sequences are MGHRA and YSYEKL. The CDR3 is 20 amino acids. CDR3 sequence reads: CASSGRGTSGPGSSYNEQFF. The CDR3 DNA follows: TGCGCCAGCAGCGGGAGGGGGACTAGCGGTCCTGGTTCCTCCTACAATGAGCAGTTCTTC.